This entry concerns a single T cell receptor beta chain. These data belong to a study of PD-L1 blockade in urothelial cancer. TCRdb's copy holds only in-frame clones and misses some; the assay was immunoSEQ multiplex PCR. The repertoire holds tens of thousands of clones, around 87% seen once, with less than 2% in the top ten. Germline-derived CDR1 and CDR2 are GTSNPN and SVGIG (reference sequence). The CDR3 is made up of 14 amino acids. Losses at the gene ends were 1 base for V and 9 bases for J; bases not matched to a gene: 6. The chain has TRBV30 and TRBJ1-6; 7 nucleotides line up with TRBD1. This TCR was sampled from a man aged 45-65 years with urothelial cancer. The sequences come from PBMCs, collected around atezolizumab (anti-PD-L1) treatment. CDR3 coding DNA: TGTGCCTGGAGTGGCGACAGGGTGGGTTCACCCCTCCACTTT. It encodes CAWSGDRVGSPLHF.